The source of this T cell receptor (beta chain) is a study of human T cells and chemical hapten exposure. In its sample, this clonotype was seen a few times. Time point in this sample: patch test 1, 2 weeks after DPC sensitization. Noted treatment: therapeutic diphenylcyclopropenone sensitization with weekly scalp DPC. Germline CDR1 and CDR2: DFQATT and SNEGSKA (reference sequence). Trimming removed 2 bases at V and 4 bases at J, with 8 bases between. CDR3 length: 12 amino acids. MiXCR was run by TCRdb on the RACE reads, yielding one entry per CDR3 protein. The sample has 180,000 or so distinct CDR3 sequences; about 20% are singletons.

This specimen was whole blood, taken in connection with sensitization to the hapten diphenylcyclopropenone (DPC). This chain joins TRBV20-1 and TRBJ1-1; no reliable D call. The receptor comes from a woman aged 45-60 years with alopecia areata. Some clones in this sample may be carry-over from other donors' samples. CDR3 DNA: TGCAGTGCTAGAACTCCCCGCACTGAAGCTTTCTTT. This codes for CSARTPRTEAFF.